Listed below are T cell receptor beta chains from one sample, sequenced in a study of T cells in Graves' hyperthyroidism and ophthalmopathy. A single record per CDR3 protein comes from TCRdb applying MiXCR to the multiplex PCR reads. The sample carries hundreds of thousands of distinct CDR3 sequences, 16% recorded once. Sequencing was performed on blood. The receptor set was obtained from a woman younger than 35 with Graves' hyperthyroidism. Both conserved end residues are part of each CDR3. D genes are given only for firm matches. Rows may omit the clone size; those that give it use once, few, many or a size class.

d_call: NA
j_call: TRBJ2-7
clone_size: NA
v_call: TRBV20-1
cdr3_nt: TGCAGTGCCCCGAGGGGAAGCGGTGGTCCCTACGAGCAGTACTTC
cdr3_aa: CSAPRGSGGPYEQYF

d_call: NA
j_call: TRBJ2-1
clone_size: many
v_call: TRBV27
cdr3_nt: TGTGCCAGCACCCCCATCCTGAGGGGTGGGCATAGTGAGCAGTTCTTC
cdr3_aa: CASTPILRGGHSEQFF

d_call: TRBD2
j_call: TRBJ2-5
clone_size: once
v_call: TRBV20-1
cdr3_nt: TGCAGTGCTAGAGGCCCCCCCGGACTAGCGGGAGAGTCTGAGACCCAGTACTTC
cdr3_aa: CSARGPPGLAGESETQYF

d_call: NA
j_call: TRBJ2-2
clone_size: NA
v_call: TRBV6-2/TRBV6-3
cdr3_nt: TGTGCCAGCAGTTATCGGGTGGGGCGGACGAACACCGGGGAGCTGTTTTTT
cdr3_aa: CASSYRVGRTNTGELFF

d_call: TRBD1
j_call: TRBJ2-7
clone_size: many
v_call: TRBV6-5
cdr3_nt: TGTGCCAGCAGTTACTCCGGGGGGACAGGGGTCCACGAGCAGTACTTC
cdr3_aa: CASSYSGGTGVHEQYF

d_call: NA
j_call: TRBJ2-6
clone_size: NA
v_call: TRBV10-2
cdr3_nt: TGCGCCAGCAGTGAGTTCAGAAGGACCTCTGGGGCCAACGTCCTGACTTTC
cdr3_aa: CASSEFRRTSGANVLTF

d_call: TRBD2
j_call: TRBJ2-1
clone_size: NA
v_call: TRBV6-1
cdr3_nt: TGTGCCAGCAGTCAAGGCCCGGGACTAGCTCGAAATGAGCAGTTCTTC
cdr3_aa: CASSQGPGLARNEQFF

d_call: NA
j_call: TRBJ2-2
clone_size: few
v_call: TRBV20-1
cdr3_nt: TGCAGTGCTAGAGCGGGGGGCAGACTCGACACCGGGGAGCTGTTTTTT
cdr3_aa: CSARAGGRLDTGELFF

d_call: NA
j_call: TRBJ1-1
clone_size: few
v_call: TRBV18
cdr3_nt: TGTGCCAGCTCACCAGGCGGTTTGCCAGCTTCAACTTTCTTT
cdr3_aa: CASSPGGLPASTFF

d_call: TRBD2
j_call: TRBJ2-3
clone_size: many
v_call: TRBV3-1
cdr3_nt: TGTGCCAGCAGACCGACTAGCCATGGGGACCGTACGCAGTATTTT
cdr3_aa: CASRPTSHGDRTQYF

d_call: NA
j_call: TRBJ1-6
clone_size: many
v_call: TRBV5-8
cdr3_nt: TGTGCCAGCAGCTTGAGGAGTCGCTCACCCCTCCACTTT
cdr3_aa: CASSLRSRSPLHF

d_call: TRBD1
j_call: TRBJ2-5
clone_size: many
v_call: TRBV2
cdr3_nt: TGTGCCAGCTTGACGGACAGGGTCCAAGAGACCCAGTACTTC
cdr3_aa: CASLTDRVQETQYF

d_call: NA
j_call: TRBJ1-4
clone_size: NA
v_call: TRBV3-1
cdr3_nt: TGTGCCAGCAGCCTTTTTGGGGCGGGCGAAAAACTGTTTTTT
cdr3_aa: CASSLFGAGEKLFF

d_call: TRBD1
j_call: TRBJ2-5
clone_size: many
v_call: TRBV11-3
cdr3_nt: TGTGCCAGCAGCCGGGGACAGGGAGAGACCCAGTACTTC
cdr3_aa: CASSRGQGETQYF

d_call: NA
j_call: TRBJ1-4
clone_size: NA
v_call: TRBV6-5
cdr3_nt: TGTGCCAGCAGTTACATTGGGAGGGGTGAAACTAATGAAAAACTGTTTTTT
cdr3_aa: CASSYIGRGETNEKLFF

d_call: NA
j_call: TRBJ2-1
clone_size: NA
v_call: TRBV4-1
cdr3_nt: TGCGCCAGCAGCCCCGCTGGGCAGTCCTACAATGAGCAGTTCTTC
cdr3_aa: CASSPAGQSYNEQFF

d_call: NA
j_call: TRBJ1-2
clone_size: few
v_call: TRBV29-1
cdr3_nt: TGCAGCGTTGAGTTGATGGGGGAAAGCGCCTATGGCTACACCTTC
cdr3_aa: CSVELMGESAYGYTF

d_call: NA
j_call: TRBJ1-5
clone_size: many
v_call: TRBV28
cdr3_nt: TGTGCCAGCAGTTTTCGGTATCAGCCCCAGCATTTT
cdr3_aa: CASSFRYQPQHF

d_call: TRBD1
j_call: TRBJ2-7
clone_size: NA
v_call: TRBV24-1
cdr3_nt: TGTGCCACCAGTGATTGGACAGGGATTGAGCAGTACTTC
cdr3_aa: CATSDWTGIEQYF

d_call: NA
j_call: TRBJ2-1
clone_size: NA
v_call: TRBV27
cdr3_nt: TGTGCCAGCAGTTTATCGGCTTACAATGAGCAGTTCTTC
cdr3_aa: CASSLSAYNEQFF

d_call: NA
j_call: TRBJ2-5
clone_size: few
v_call: TRBV5-1
cdr3_nt: TGCGCCAGCAGCTTGCGCGGGGTCGGGGAGACCCAGTACTTC
cdr3_aa: CASSLRGVGETQYF

d_call: TRBD1
j_call: TRBJ1-2
clone_size: NA
v_call: TRBV10-3
cdr3_nt: TGTGCCATTAACAGGGGGCAGGGCTACACCTTC
cdr3_aa: CAINRGQGYTF

d_call: NA
j_call: TRBJ2-7
clone_size: many
v_call: TRBV2
cdr3_nt: TGTGCCAGCAGCGGCCGGTACGAGCAGTACTTC
cdr3_aa: CASSGRYEQYF

d_call: TRBD2
j_call: TRBJ2-2
clone_size: NA
v_call: TRBV7-9
cdr3_nt: TGTGCCAGCAGCCTAGTTAGCGGGAGCTCGACCGGGGAGCTGTTTTTT
cdr3_aa: CASSLVSGSSTGELFF

d_call: NA
j_call: TRBJ1-1
clone_size: many
v_call: TRBV12-3/TRBV12-4
cdr3_nt: TGTGCCAGCAGCCTAGACGGAAACACTGAAGCTTTCTTT
cdr3_aa: CASSLDGNTEAFF

d_call: NA
j_call: TRBJ2-1
clone_size: few
v_call: TRBV5-4
cdr3_nt: TGTGCCAGCCAGGGGGGACTAGTTAATGAGCAGTTCTTC
cdr3_aa: CASQGGLVNEQFF

d_call: NA
j_call: TRBJ2-1
clone_size: many
v_call: TRBV7-2
cdr3_nt: TGTGCCAGCAGCTTAAGGTCTGACAATGAGCAGTTCTTC
cdr3_aa: CASSLRSDNEQFF

d_call: NA
j_call: TRBJ2-3
clone_size: NA
v_call: TRBV10-3
cdr3_nt: TGTGCCATCAGTGAGTCCCCGGATTTGAGCACAGATACGCAGTATTTT
cdr3_aa: CAISESPDLSTDTQYF

d_call: NA
j_call: TRBJ1-1
clone_size: NA
v_call: TRBV18
cdr3_nt: TGTGCCAGCTCACCACTTCCGGGGATTTCGGGTGTCAACACTGAAGCTTTCTTT
cdr3_aa: CASSPLPGISGVNTEAFF

d_call: TRBD2
j_call: TRBJ2-1
clone_size: many
v_call: TRBV7-8
cdr3_nt: TGTGCCAGCAGCGCTAGGCGACTAGCGGAGAAGAACAATGAGCAGTTCTTC
cdr3_aa: CASSARRLAEKNNEQFF

d_call: TRBD1
j_call: TRBJ1-2
clone_size: many
v_call: TRBV5-1
cdr3_nt: TGCGCCAGCAGCTTGAGGGGACAGGGGGCTGATGGCTACACCTTC
cdr3_aa: CASSLRGQGADGYTF

d_call: NA
j_call: TRBJ2-1
clone_size: many
v_call: TRBV18
cdr3_nt: TGTGCCAGCTCACCCCCAGTCCTTATGGAGCAGTTCTTC
cdr3_aa: CASSPPVLMEQFF

d_call: NA
j_call: TRBJ2-2
clone_size: NA
v_call: TRBV20-1
cdr3_nt: TGCAGTGCTAGAACCGCCATCACCGGGGAGCTGTTTTTT
cdr3_aa: CSARTAITGELFF

d_call: NA
j_call: TRBJ2-3
clone_size: many
v_call: TRBV27
cdr3_nt: TGTGCCTCCCGGGGCGCGGGGGATACGCAGTATTTT
cdr3_aa: CASRGAGDTQYF

d_call: NA
j_call: TRBJ2-3
clone_size: few
v_call: TRBV5-5
cdr3_nt: TGTGCCAGCAGCCCGGGACCTCCTATTGATACGCAGTATTTT
cdr3_aa: CASSPGPPIDTQYF

d_call: NA
j_call: TRBJ2-3
clone_size: NA
v_call: TRBV20-1
cdr3_nt: TGCAGTGCGCGAGGGGCGGGGAGCCGCACAGATACGCAGTATTTT
cdr3_aa: CSARGAGSRTDTQYF

d_call: TRBD1
j_call: TRBJ1-5
clone_size: few
v_call: TRBV7-2
cdr3_nt: TGTGCCAGCAGCGGAGGGACAGATAGCAATCAGCCCCAGCATTTT
cdr3_aa: CASSGGTDSNQPQHF

d_call: TRBD2
j_call: TRBJ2-7
clone_size: NA
v_call: TRBV11-2
cdr3_nt: TGTGCCAGCAGCTCACAAAGGGAACTAGCGGGACTCTACGAGCAGTACTTC
cdr3_aa: CASSSQRELAGLYEQYF

d_call: TRBD2
j_call: TRBJ2-1
clone_size: few
v_call: TRBV20-1
cdr3_nt: TGCAGTGCTAGAGTGGGGACTAGCGGGAAGAGCACCTACAATGAGCAGTTCTTC
cdr3_aa: CSARVGTSGKSTYNEQFF

d_call: NA
j_call: TRBJ1-5
clone_size: few
v_call: TRBV12-3/TRBV12-4
cdr3_nt: TGTGCCAGCAGTCCTCAGGTGCTGCAGCCCCAGCATTTT
cdr3_aa: CASSPQVLQPQHF

d_call: NA
j_call: TRBJ2-5
clone_size: few
v_call: TRBV12-5
cdr3_nt: TGTGCTAGTGGCCCTTGGGCCAATCAAGAGACCCAGTACTTC
cdr3_aa: CASGPWANQETQYF

d_call: TRBD1
j_call: TRBJ1-5
clone_size: many
v_call: TRBV28
cdr3_nt: TGTGCCAGCACCACAGGGGGCCGGACCGCACAGCCCCAGCATTTT
cdr3_aa: CASTTGGRTAQPQHF

d_call: TRBD2
j_call: TRBJ2-1
clone_size: many
v_call: TRBV6-2/TRBV6-3
cdr3_nt: TGTGCCAGCAGGGAGACTAGCGGGGACTACAATGAGCAGTTCTTC
cdr3_aa: CASRETSGDYNEQFF

d_call: NA
j_call: TRBJ2-1
clone_size: NA
v_call: TRBV12-5
cdr3_nt: TGTGCTAGCGGGATGGGCAATGAGCAGTTCTTC
cdr3_aa: CASGMGNEQFF

d_call: NA
j_call: TRBJ2-4
clone_size: once
v_call: TRBV2
cdr3_nt: TGTGCCAGTGGGGGGACGAACTTC
cdr3_aa: CASGGTNF